This T cell receptor (beta chain) was documented in a study of CXCR3-negative and CXCR3-positive naive CD8 T cells. Overall study context: Total TRB output reached some 130 million reads, about 1.5 +/- 0.3 million per library. Overall study results and limits: More hydrophobic TRB CDR3s were found in CXCR3-positive naive cells than in CXCR3-negative naive cells.

Definition of naive CD8+ T cells rested on a CD45RO-CCR7+CD27+CD95- profile. For this clonotype: The antigen is not known.

CDR3 length: 13 amino acids. Germline CDR1 SQVTM, CDR2 ANQGSEA. The authors prepared UMI-labeled TRB cDNA libraries by 5' RACE. Following a re-call of the 5' RACE reads, TCRdb has one entry per CDR3 protein and lacks DNA. The repertoire table contains fewer than 50,000 distinct CDR3 sequences. V gene TRBV29-1 combines with J gene TRBJ2-2; TCRdb reports TRBD2, a call that lacks DNA to check it against. Sequencing input: naive CXCR3- CD8+ T cells from blood. Stated subset: CD45RO-CCR7+CD27+CD95- naive CD8+ T cells lacking CXCR3 (TNR3-). The sequence derives from a human donor in good health. Some clones in this sample may be carry-over from other donors' samples. The chain's CDR3 is CSVTGALTGELFF.